This T cell receptor (beta chain) was sequenced in a study of CD8 T cells in ankylosing spondylitis. Findings of the study overall: Apparently characteristic of ankylosing spondylitis blood was a TCR beta motif (fewer than ten highly homologous variants). Matched ankylosing spondylitis synovial fluid reportedly contained a significantly enriched population of disease-linked clones.

For this clonotype: What it binds is not known.

This CDR3 contains 16 residues. V was clipped by 4 bases and J by 6 bases, with 19 bases between them. Looked up from germline, CDR1 is SGHTA and CDR2 is FQGNSA. The authors made TCR beta libraries by quantitative 5'-RACE with molecular barcodes. TCRdb called the 5' RACE reads again in MiXCR, with one record for every CDR3 protein. The sample comprises 290,000 or so distinct CDR3 sequences, less than 25% of which are singletons, and roughly 3.4% rests with the top ten. The sequenced sample consisted of blood, either unsorted or a sorted T cell fraction (not recorded which). The receptor comes from a female donor with ankylosing spondylitis or in good health (not recorded which). The chain links TRBV7-2 to TRBJ2-1, with D maybe TRBD2 (6 bases). CDR3: CASSSGPKRAGNEQFF. The CDR3 nucleotides are TGTGCCAGCAGCTCCGGCCCTAAGAGAGCGGGCAATGAGCAGTTCTTC.